This is a list of T cell receptor beta chains from one sample in a study of OX40 agonist ivuxolimab in advanced cancers. Produced via immunoSEQ multiplex PCR; TCRdb's table is partial and in-frame only. The table has fewer than 25,000 clones, 85% to 90% seen once. The material sequenced was CD4+ or CD8+ T cells sorted from blood, taken in a trial of the OX40 agonist ivuxolimab. Receptors originate from an adult with an advanced solid tumor such as melanoma, head and neck, liver or kidney cancer. Each CDR3 is given with its conserved first and last residue. D genes are given only for firm matches. Clone size is given for some rows only: seen once, a few or many times, or a class if the clone is expanded.

d_gene: -
j_gene: TRBJ2-1
v_gene: TRBV7-9
abundance: -
CDR3nt: TGTGCCAGCAGCTTTGGTACGGGACAACAGAATGAGCAGTTCTTC
CDR3aa: CASSFGTGQQNEQFF

d_gene: -
j_gene: TRBJ1-2
v_gene: TRBV6-5
abundance: -
CDR3nt: TGTGCCAGCAGTTCAGCAGTCCATATTAACTATGGCTACACCTTC
CDR3aa: CASSSAVHINYGYTF

d_gene: TRBD1
j_gene: TRBJ2-1
v_gene: TRBV27
abundance: -
CDR3nt: TGTGCCAGCAGTTTCGACAGGGGTGGCGCCTACAATGAGCAGTTCTTC
CDR3aa: CASSFDRGGAYNEQFF

d_gene: TRBD2
j_gene: TRBJ2-5
v_gene: TRBV7-7
abundance: -
CDR3nt: TGTGCCAGCAGCTCGCGACTAGCGGGGGGGCAGGAGACCCAGTACTTC
CDR3aa: CASSSRLAGGQETQYF

d_gene: TRBD2
j_gene: TRBJ2-7
v_gene: TRBV7-8
abundance: few
CDR3nt: TGTGCCAGCAGCTTAGCAGAGGGGACTAAGGTCGAGCAGTACTTC
CDR3aa: CASSLAEGTKVEQYF

d_gene: -
j_gene: TRBJ2-5
v_gene: TRBV2
abundance: -
CDR3nt: TGTGCCATACGCGGAGTGGGAGGGGGGGAGACCCAGTACTTC
CDR3aa: CAIRGVGGGETQYF

d_gene: -
j_gene: TRBJ1-1
v_gene: TRBV5-4
abundance: -
CDR3nt: TGTGCCAGCAGCTGGGGACCCGTTATGATGAACACTGAAGCTTTCTTT
CDR3aa: CASSWGPVMMNTEAFF

d_gene: -
j_gene: TRBJ1-2
v_gene: TRBV5-4
abundance: -
CDR3nt: TGTGCCAGCAGCTTGGAGGGGGACGGCTACACCTTC
CDR3aa: CASSLEGDGYTF

d_gene: TRBD1
j_gene: TRBJ2-7
v_gene: TRBV27
abundance: -
CDR3nt: TGTGCCAGCAGTTTAGTCGCCGGACAGGGAACCTACGAGCAGTACTTC
CDR3aa: CASSLVAGQGTYEQYF

d_gene: -
j_gene: TRBJ2-7
v_gene: TRBV19
abundance: -
CDR3nt: TGTGCCAGTAGTATGAGACCCTACGAGCAGTACTTC
CDR3aa: CASSMRPYEQYF

d_gene: TRBD1
j_gene: TRBJ1-6
v_gene: TRBV5-6
abundance: -
CDR3nt: TGTGCCAGCAGCCGCCGGGACAGACCTAATTCACCCCTCCACTTT
CDR3aa: CASSRRDRPNSPLHF

d_gene: TRBD2
j_gene: TRBJ2-7
v_gene: TRBV4-2
abundance: -
CDR3nt: TGTGCCAGCAGCCTCGAACGGGGTAGCGGGGGTAACGAGCAGTACTTC
CDR3aa: CASSLERGSGGNEQYF

d_gene: -
j_gene: TRBJ2-7
v_gene: TRBV6-6
abundance: -
CDR3nt: TGTGCCAGCATGGCCTCCTACGAGCAGTACTTC
CDR3aa: CASMASYEQYF

d_gene: -
j_gene: TRBJ1-2
v_gene: TRBV5-4
abundance: few
CDR3nt: TGTGCCAGCAGTATCGTAGGGGGCTACACCTTC
CDR3aa: CASSIVGGYTF

d_gene: -
j_gene: TRBJ2-5
v_gene: TRBV5-6
abundance: -
CDR3nt: TGTGCCAGCAGCCCAGTCCGACAAGAGACCCAGTACTTC
CDR3aa: CASSPVRQETQYF

d_gene: TRBD1
j_gene: TRBJ1-2
v_gene: TRBV4-1
abundance: -
CDR3nt: TGCGCCAGCAGCCAAGTGGACAGGGGTTTGAGCTACACCTTC
CDR3aa: CASSQVDRGLSYTF

d_gene: -
j_gene: TRBJ2-2
v_gene: TRBV6-6
abundance: few
CDR3nt: TGTGCCTCAGCGGCGTTCGGGGAGCTGTTTTTT
CDR3aa: CASAAFGELFF

d_gene: -
j_gene: TRBJ1-4
v_gene: TRBV27
abundance: -
CDR3nt: TGTGCCAGCAGTTTTGGAGACAAAGGGGATGAAAAACTGTTTTTT
CDR3aa: CASSFGDKGDEKLFF

d_gene: -
j_gene: TRBJ2-7
v_gene: TRBV7-9
abundance: -
CDR3nt: TGTGCCAGCAGCTTCGGGACAAAGTCCTACGAGCAGTACTTC
CDR3aa: CASSFGTKSYEQYF

d_gene: -
j_gene: TRBJ2-7
v_gene: TRBV5-1
abundance: -
CDR3nt: TGCGCCAGCAGCTTGCCGCTTGGGACGGTCACCTACGAGCAGTACTTC
CDR3aa: CASSLPLGTVTYEQYF

d_gene: -
j_gene: TRBJ1-5
v_gene: TRBV27
abundance: -
CDR3nt: TGTGCCAGCAGTTGGACAGAGAATCAGCCCCAGCATTTT
CDR3aa: CASSWTENQPQHF

d_gene: TRBD1
j_gene: TRBJ2-1
v_gene: TRBV11-2
abundance: -
CDR3nt: TGTGCCAGCAGCTTAGGTTGGGACAGGGGTCTAAGAGAGCAGTTCTTC
CDR3aa: CASSLGWDRGLREQFF

d_gene: TRBD1
j_gene: TRBJ2-7
v_gene: TRBV12-5
abundance: -
CDR3nt: TGTGCTAGTGAAGTTGGACAGGGTTTAGCCGAGCAGTACTTC
CDR3aa: CASEVGQGLAEQYF

d_gene: -
j_gene: TRBJ2-2
v_gene: TRBV4-2
abundance: -
CDR3nt: TGTGCCAGCAGCCCGGGACAGAACACCGGGGAGCTGTTTTTT
CDR3aa: CASSPGQNTGELFF

d_gene: TRBD1
j_gene: TRBJ2-7
v_gene: TRBV5-6
abundance: -
CDR3nt: TGTGCCAGCAGCCTCCGCCGGGACAGGGAGCACGAGCAGTACTTC
CDR3aa: CASSLRRDREHEQYF

d_gene: TRBD1
j_gene: TRBJ1-5
v_gene: TRBV4-2
abundance: -
CDR3nt: TGTGCCAGCAGCCAAGGTCTAGGGGGCGATGGTCAGCCCCAGCATTTT
CDR3aa: CASSQGLGGDGQPQHF

d_gene: -
j_gene: TRBJ2-7
v_gene: TRBV5-1
abundance: few
CDR3nt: TGCGCCAGCAGCTCGGCGACAGGCAGTATACACGAGCAGTACTTC
CDR3aa: CASSSATGSIHEQYF

d_gene: -
j_gene: TRBJ2-5
v_gene: TRBV23-1
abundance: few
CDR3nt: TGCGCCAGCAGTCAATCGGGGACACCCCAAGAGACCCAGTACTTC
CDR3aa: CASSQSGTPQETQYF

d_gene: TRBD1
j_gene: TRBJ1-6
v_gene: TRBV5-6
abundance: -
CDR3nt: TGTGCCAGCAGCTTGACAGGGGAAAAAGGCTCACCCCTCCACTTT
CDR3aa: CASSLTGEKGSPLHF

d_gene: TRBD1
j_gene: TRBJ2-1
v_gene: TRBV10-1
abundance: medium-sized
CDR3nt: TGCGCCAGCAGTCCCCACCCTAGGGGGCTCAATGAGCAGTTCTTC
CDR3aa: CASSPHPRGLNEQFF

d_gene: -
j_gene: TRBJ1-1
v_gene: TRBV14
abundance: -
CDR3nt: TGTGCCAGCAGCCAATCTTTAACTGAAGCTTTCTTT
CDR3aa: CASSQSLTEAFF

d_gene: -
j_gene: TRBJ2-7
v_gene: TRBV15
abundance: -
CDR3nt: TGTGCCACCAGTCCCAGGGGAAATTCCTACGAGCAGTACTTC
CDR3aa: CATSPRGNSYEQYF

d_gene: -
j_gene: TRBJ2-7
v_gene: TRBV5-6
abundance: -
CDR3nt: TGTGCCAGCAGCTTGGGGGGCACAGCCTACGAGCAGTACTTC
CDR3aa: CASSLGGTAYEQYF

d_gene: -
j_gene: TRBJ2-1
v_gene: TRBV13
abundance: -
CDR3nt: TGTGCCAGCAGCTTAGACTCTTTTGTAGTTAATGAGCAGTTCTTC
CDR3aa: CASSLDSFVVNEQFF

d_gene: TRBD1
j_gene: TRBJ2-1
v_gene: TRBV7-8
abundance: -
CDR3nt: TGTGCCAGCAGCGGGACAGGGACCATCCTTTCCTACAATGAGCAGTTCTTC
CDR3aa: CASSGTGTILSYNEQFF

d_gene: -
j_gene: TRBJ2-2
v_gene: TRBV7-7
abundance: -
CDR3nt: TGTGCCAGCAGCTTAGGAGAGGATACCGGGGAGCTGTTTTTT
CDR3aa: CASSLGEDTGELFF

d_gene: -
j_gene: TRBJ1-2
v_gene: TRBV4-2
abundance: -
CDR3nt: TGTGCCAGCAGCCAAGACTTTTCGTGGAGTACCTATGGCTACACCTTC
CDR3aa: CASSQDFSWSTYGYTF

d_gene: TRBD2
j_gene: TRBJ2-3
v_gene: TRBV7-7
abundance: -
CDR3nt: TGTGCCAGCAGCCTACGGACTAGCGGGGGTTCAGATACGCAGTATTTT
CDR3aa: CASSLRTSGGSDTQYF

d_gene: -
j_gene: TRBJ1-1
v_gene: TRBV6-4
abundance: -
CDR3nt: TGTGCCAGCAGTGGGGGGGGGAACACTGAAGCTTTCTTT
CDR3aa: CASSGGGNTEAFF

d_gene: -
j_gene: TRBJ1-4
v_gene: TRBV6-5
abundance: once
CDR3nt: TGTGCCAGCAGTTACTACGCAGGGGACAAGGAAAAACTGTTTTTT
CDR3aa: CASSYYAGDKEKLFF

d_gene: TRBD1
j_gene: TRBJ2-7
v_gene: TRBV9
abundance: -
CDR3nt: TGTGCCAGCAGCACCTTACCGGGACAGGGGTTCTACGAGCAGTACTTC
CDR3aa: CASSTLPGQGFYEQYF

d_gene: -
j_gene: TRBJ2-1
v_gene: TRBV7-8
abundance: -
CDR3nt: TGTGCCAGCAGCCTAGAGGACGGGTACAATGAGCAGTTCTTC
CDR3aa: CASSLEDGYNEQFF

d_gene: TRBD2
j_gene: TRBJ2-2
v_gene: TRBV7-9
abundance: -
CDR3nt: TGTGCCAGCAGCCGCCAACTAGCGGGGGGCCTCACCGGGGAGCTGTTTTTT
CDR3aa: CASSRQLAGGLTGELFF

d_gene: -
j_gene: TRBJ1-2
v_gene: TRBV6-6
abundance: -
CDR3nt: TGTGCCAGCAAGGGCGAGGGGGAGAACAGGCGCTATGGCTACACCTTC
CDR3aa: CASKGEGENRRYGYTF

d_gene: -
j_gene: TRBJ1-2
v_gene: TRBV5-4
abundance: -
CDR3nt: TGTGCCAGCAGCCCGGCTGGGTTTGCCTCCTATGGCTACACCTTC
CDR3aa: CASSPAGFASYGYTF